The rows below give T cell receptor beta chains drawn from one sample of a study of Ad26.COV2.S vaccination and SARS-CoV-2 variants. Data came from immunoSEQ multiplex PCR; TCRdb stores just in-frame clones and leaves some out. Of over 400,000 clones in the sample, 80% to 95% were seen once. The material sequenced was peripheral blood, taken in a trial of Ad26.COV2.S vaccine versus placebo. Source of these receptors: a person between 18 and 59 years old who received the Ad26.COV2.S COVID-19 vaccine or a placebo. The CDR3 runs from the conserved cysteine through the conserved F or W. Fields, in order: J gene, clone size, V gene, D gene, CDR3 protein, CDR3 DNA. A D gene is named only where the DNA matches it firmly. Rows may omit the clone size; those that give it use once, few, many or a size class.

>TRBJ1-4|-|TRBV28|-
CASRWQFNEKLFF
TGTGCCAGCCGCTGGCAGTTTAATGAAAAACTGTTTTTT
>TRBJ2-1|-|TRBV7-9|-
CASSLGMGNEQFF
TGTGCCAGCAGCTTAGGGATGGGGAATGAGCAGTTCTTC
>TRBJ1-6|-|TRBV5-4|-
CASSLDQGPGDSPLHF
TGTGCCAGCAGCTTGGATCAGGGCCCTGGAGATTCACCCCTCCACTTT
>TRBJ1-2|-|TRBV18|-
CASSPIGENYGYTF
TGTGCCAGCTCACCGATCGGAGAGAACTATGGCTACACCTTC
>TRBJ1-1|few|TRBV5-1|-
CASSLGQHTEAFF
TGCGCCAGCAGCTTGGGGCAGCACACTGAAGCTTTCTTT
>TRBJ2-3|-|TRBV7-2|-
CASSPRRPTSTDTQYF
TGTGCCAGCAGCCCTCGGCGGCCCACTAGCACAGATACGCAGTATTTT
>TRBJ2-3|-|TRBV2|TRBD2
CASSRDYLTDTQYF
TGTGCCAGCAGCCGGGACTACCTCACAGATACGCAGTATTTT
>TRBJ1-6|-|TRBV7-2|-
CASSLGPNSPLHF
TGTGCCAGCAGCTTAGGACCAAATTCACCCCTCCACTTT
>TRBJ2-7|-|TRBV28|TRBD2
CASSPGGLPIDEQYF
TGTGCCAGCAGTCCCGGGGGACTACCCATCGACGAGCAGTACTTC
>TRBJ2-5|-|TRBV7-2|-
CASSQTPPGLPGETQYF
TGTGCCAGCAGTCAGACCCCGCCGGGACTTCCGGGGGAGACCCAGTACTTC
>TRBJ1-1|-|TRBV21-1|-
CASSHNDPGEAFF
TGTGCCAGCAGCCATAACGATCCGGGGGAAGCTTTCTTT
>TRBJ2-1|once|TRBV7-7|-
CASSRTGMSEQFF
TGTGCTAGCAGCCGAACAGGTATGAGTGAGCAGTTCTTC
>TRBJ2-3|-|TRBV9|-
CASSVSVFFTDTQYF
TGTGCCAGCAGCGTATCTGTGTTCTTCACAGATACGCAGTATTTT
>TRBJ2-1|-|TRBV10-3|-
CAIRAEGGNEQFF
TGTGCCATCAGGGCGGAGGGCGGGAATGAGCAGTTCTTC
>TRBJ2-7|-|TRBV7-2|-
CASSLADSYEQYF
TGTGCCAGCAGCTTAGCAGACAGCTACGAGCAGTACTTC
>TRBJ2-2|-|TRBV27|TRBD2
CASRGYSGTSGTHNTASGELFF
TGTGCCAGCAGGGGATACTCGGGGACTAGCGGAACCCATAATACGGCCTCCGGGGAGCTGTTTTTT
>TRBJ1-5|-|TRBV4-1|-
CASSQDSGYSNQPQHF
TGCGCCAGCAGCCAAGATTCGGGGTATAGCAATCAGCCCCAGCATTTT
>TRBJ2-7|once|TRBV5-1|TRBD2
CASSRLAGGPLHEQYF
TGCGCCAGCAGCCGTCTAGCGGGAGGGCCACTCCACGAGCAGTACTTC
>TRBJ1-2|-|TRBV27|-
CASRRDGPYGYTF
TGTGCCAGCAGACGGGACGGTCCTTATGGCTACACCTTC
>TRBJ2-7|few|TRBV5-1|-
CASSPLPGPYEQYF
TGCGCCAGCAGCCCTCTCCCCGGGCCATACGAGCAGTACTTC
>TRBJ2-1|-|TRBV6-5|-
CASSYSGPQAFEQFF
TGTGCCAGCAGTTACTCGGGACCCCAGGCTTTTGAGCAGTTCTTC
>TRBJ2-3|-|TRBV23-1|-
CASSQSVLHTDTQYF
TGCGCCAGCAGTCAATCGGTACTCCACACAGATACGCAGTATTTT
>TRBJ2-3|-|TRBV28|TRBD2
CASSLWELADSGTDTQYF
TGTGCCAGCAGTTTATGGGAACTAGCGGACAGTGGCACAGATACGCAGTATTTT
>TRBJ2-3|few|TRBV4-3|-
CASSQEASLGTDTQYF
TGCGCCAGCAGCCAGGAGGCATCGCTAGGCACAGATACGCAGTATTTT
>TRBJ2-1|-|TRBV6-2/TRBV6-3|TRBD2
CASSSWTSGRGEQFF
TGTGCCAGCAGCTCCTGGACTAGCGGGAGGGGTGAGCAGTTCTTC
>TRBJ2-1|-|TRBV6-2/TRBV6-3|TRBD2
CASSYRTLLAGGPYNEQFF
TGTGCCAGCAGTTACCGTACTCTCCTAGCGGGAGGGCCCTACAATGAGCAGTTCTTC
>TRBJ2-3|-|TRBV2|TRBD2
CASRSVSGGPGDTQYF
TGTGCCAGCAGATCCGTTTCGGGAGGGCCGGGGGATACGCAGTATTTT
>TRBJ1-5|-|TRBV30|-
CAWSVLGGAQHF
TGTGCCTGGAGTGTACTTGGGGGCGCCCAGCATTTT
>TRBJ2-7|-|TRBV5-1|TRBD1
CASSLIDGTGVLEQYF
TGCGCCAGCAGCTTAATTGACGGGACAGGAGTCTTAGAGCAGTACTTC
>TRBJ1-5|few|TRBV4-3|-
CASSQWTNQPQHF
TGCGCCAGCAGCCAGTGGACCAATCAGCCCCAGCATTTT
>TRBJ2-1|-|TRBV10-3|TRBD2
CAISEPQGLVYNEQFF
TGTGCCATCAGTGAGCCTCAGGGACTAGTCTACAATGAGCAGTTCTTC
>TRBJ2-7|once|TRBV6-2/TRBV6-3|TRBD2
CASSYNLAGSSSYEQYF
TGTGCCAGCAGTTACAATCTAGCGGGCTCTAGCTCCTACGAGCAGTACTTC
>TRBJ1-1|once|TRBV5-1|-
CASSLGGGRNTEAFF
TGCGCCAGCAGCTTGGGTGGGGGGAGGAACACTGAAGCTTTCTTT
>TRBJ2-1|-|TRBV24-1|-
CATSIAEASYNEQFF
TGTGCCACCAGTATAGCGGAGGCCTCCTACAATGAGCAGTTCTTC
>TRBJ2-2|-|TRBV25-1|TRBD1
CASSNGRGLTGELFF
TGTGCCAGCAGTAACGGTAGGGGGCTCACCGGGGAGCTGTTTTTT
>TRBJ2-7|-|TRBV5-1|TRBD2
CASSLSPGGINEQYF
TGCGCCAGCAGCTTGTCTCCGGGAGGAATTAACGAGCAGTACTTC
>TRBJ2-3|-|TRBV11-3|-
CASSPQGASTDTQYF
TGTGCCAGCAGCCCCCAGGGAGCTAGCACAGATACGCAGTATTTT
>TRBJ2-5|-|TRBV7-8|TRBD1
CASSLAGTVQETQYF
TGTGCCAGCAGCTTAGCGGGGACAGTCCAAGAGACCCAGTACTTC
>TRBJ1-1|-|TRBV6-5|-
CASSYAGQNTEAFF
TGTGCCAGCAGTTACGCGGGACAGAACACTGAAGCTTTCTTT
>TRBJ1-1|-|TRBV10-3|-
CAISAPLTEAFF
TGTGCCATCAGCGCCCCCCTCACTGAAGCTTTCTTT
>TRBJ2-5|-|TRBV7-7|-
CASSLDLGQETQYF
TGTGCCAGCAGCTTAGATTTAGGGCAAGAGACCCAGTACTTC
>TRBJ2-3|-|TRBV24-1|TRBD1
CATSDGLQGEWVDTQYF
TGTGCCACCAGTGACGGGCTTCAGGGGGAGTGGGTTGATACGCAGTATTTT
>TRBJ2-7|-|TRBV5-1|-
CASSLGGSEQYF
TGCGCCAGCAGCTTGGGTGGGTCCGAGCAGTACTTC
>TRBJ1-6|few|TRBV7-9|-
CASSLQGGRDSPLHF
TGTGCCAGCAGTTTACAGGGTGGAAGGGATTCACCCCTCCACTTT
>TRBJ2-3|-|TRBV5-1|-
CASSLSGTRTFAHTQYF
TGCGCCAGCAGCTTGAGCGGAACGAGGACTTTTGCACATACGCAGTATTTT
>TRBJ2-7|once|TRBV13|-
CASSPPGTLRYEQYF
TGTGCCAGCAGCCCGCCGGGGACACTTCGATACGAGCAGTACTTC
>TRBJ1-1|-|TRBV3-1/TRBV3-2|TRBD1
CASTSLAGQGNTEAFF
TGTGCCAGCACCTCTCTGGCGGGACAGGGGAACACTGAAGCTTTCTTT
>TRBJ2-7|-|TRBV19|-
CASSIGDSGEQYF
TGTGCCAGTAGTATAGGAGATAGTGGCGAGCAGTACTTC
>TRBJ1-5|-|TRBV2|-
CASSGPNDRFRSQPQHF
TGTGCCAGCAGTGGACCAAACGACAGGTTCAGAAGTCAGCCCCAGCATTTT
>TRBJ2-1|-|TRBV19|-
CASITGMGEQFF
TGTGCCAGTATTACAGGGATGGGTGAGCAGTTCTTC
>TRBJ1-2|-|TRBV20-1|TRBD1
CSASTEGAGYGYTF
TGCAGTGCTAGTACAGAGGGGGCGGGCTATGGCTACACCTTC
>TRBJ2-7|-|TRBV3-1/TRBV3-2|-
CASSHLDEQYF
TGTGCCAGCAGCCACCTAGATGAGCAGTACTTC
>TRBJ1-1|-|TRBV7-3|-
CASSLGQMNTEAFF
TGTGCCAGCAGCTTAGGGCAGATGAACACTGAAGCTTTCTTT
>TRBJ2-1|-|TRBV4-2|-
CASSQERLYNEQFF
TGTGCCAGCAGCCAAGAGAGGCTTTACAATGAGCAGTTCTTC